These T cell receptor beta chains were read from a single sample in a study of CD8+ T cells in alopecia areata. Profiled with immunoSEQ multiplex PCR; TCRdb holds only in-frame clones, not every one. The sample yields roughly 200,000 clones, roughly 63% seen once. This specimen consisted of CD4+ T cells sorted from blood, obtained at week 0. All receptors come from a human donor with alopecia areata. Each CDR3 is given with its conserved first and last residue. The D gene is left open where the match is weak. Clone size is stated in some rows and not others, as once, few, many or a class when expanded.

d_call: NA; j_call: TRBJ2-3; clone_size: NA; v_call: TRBV9; cdr3_nt: TGTGCCAGCAGCGTAGGGCAGGGGATGAGCACAGATACGCAGTATTTT; cdr3_aa: CASSVGQGMSTDTQYF
d_call: NA; j_call: TRBJ2-1; clone_size: few; v_call: TRBV5-5; cdr3_nt: TGTGCCAGCAGCTTGGCCAAGAGTAATGAGCAGTTCTTC; cdr3_aa: CASSLAKSNEQFF
d_call: NA; j_call: TRBJ2-5; clone_size: NA; v_call: TRBV19; cdr3_nt: TGTGCCAGTAGTATAGGGCAGTGGCGACAAGAGACCCAGTACTTC; cdr3_aa: CASSIGQWRQETQYF
d_call: NA; j_call: TRBJ2-7; clone_size: few; v_call: TRBV25-1; cdr3_nt: TGTGCCAGCAAGAAGGGCCCAGGCGAGCAGTACTTC; cdr3_aa: CASKKGPGEQYF
d_call: TRBD1; j_call: TRBJ2-7; clone_size: few; v_call: TRBV2; cdr3_nt: TGTGCCAGCAGCGGGACAGCCTACGAGCAGTACTTC; cdr3_aa: CASSGTAYEQYF
d_call: TRBD1; j_call: TRBJ2-7; clone_size: NA; v_call: TRBV9; cdr3_nt: TGTGCCAGCAGTGCCCCCGGGACAGGGGTTCGCGAGCAGTACTTC; cdr3_aa: CASSAPGTGVREQYF
d_call: NA; j_call: TRBJ2-5; clone_size: NA; v_call: TRBV29-1; cdr3_nt: TGCAGCGTTGGGGCACCCCAAGAGACCCAGTACTTC; cdr3_aa: CSVGAPQETQYF
d_call: TRBD1; j_call: TRBJ2-1; clone_size: few; v_call: TRBV29-1; cdr3_nt: TGCAGCGTTGAAGGGACAGGGGTCGGTCGGAATGAGCAGTTCTTC; cdr3_aa: CSVEGTGVGRNEQFF
d_call: NA; j_call: TRBJ1-2; clone_size: NA; v_call: TRBV30; cdr3_nt: TGTGCCTGGACAGACTCCTATGGCTACACCTTC; cdr3_aa: CAWTDSYGYTF
d_call: NA; j_call: TRBJ2-2; clone_size: NA; v_call: TRBV2; cdr3_nt: TGTGCCAGCAGCTATTTTGGGGAGCTGTTTTTT; cdr3_aa: CASSYFGELFF
d_call: TRBD1; j_call: TRBJ1-6; clone_size: NA; v_call: TRBV4-3; cdr3_nt: TGCGCCAGCAGCCAGACTTGGGACAGGGGTAATTCACCCCTCCACTTT; cdr3_aa: CASSQTWDRGNSPLHF
d_call: NA; j_call: TRBJ1-6; clone_size: NA; v_call: TRBV30; cdr3_nt: TGTGCCTGGAGTGTACACCGGTGGGGGTCGAATTCACCCCTCCACTTT; cdr3_aa: CAWSVHRWGSNSPLHF
d_call: NA; j_call: TRBJ1-6; clone_size: NA; v_call: TRBV7-8; cdr3_nt: TGTGCCAGCAGCTTAGACTCAGGAAATTCACCCCTCCACTTT; cdr3_aa: CASSLDSGNSPLHF
d_call: NA; j_call: TRBJ2-7; clone_size: NA; v_call: TRBV2; cdr3_nt: TGTGCCGGACGACGTCTTACCTACGAGCAGTACTTC; cdr3_aa: CAGRRLTYEQYF
d_call: NA; j_call: TRBJ2-3; clone_size: NA; v_call: TRBV7-8; cdr3_nt: TGTGCCAGCATCTCTGCGGACAGCACAGATACGCAGTATTTT; cdr3_aa: CASISADSTDTQYF
d_call: NA; j_call: TRBJ2-5; clone_size: once; v_call: TRBV25-1; cdr3_nt: TGTGCCAGCAGTGAGGCTAGAACGACGGAGACCCAGTACTTC; cdr3_aa: CASSEARTTETQYF
d_call: TRBD2; j_call: TRBJ2-5; clone_size: NA; v_call: TRBV5-1; cdr3_nt: TGCGCCAGCAGCTTACTAGCGGGGGGCGTGAGAGAGACCCAGTACTTC; cdr3_aa: CASSLLAGGVRETQYF
d_call: NA; j_call: TRBJ2-1; clone_size: NA; v_call: TRBV20-1; cdr3_nt: TGCAGTGCCGGGGACGGGAAAGAGCAGTTCTTC; cdr3_aa: CSAGDGKEQFF
d_call: NA; j_call: TRBJ1-2; clone_size: NA; v_call: TRBV30; cdr3_nt: TGTGCCTGGAGCCCCGCGAGAGGCAACTATGGCTACACCTTC; cdr3_aa: CAWSPARGNYGYTF
d_call: TRBD2; j_call: TRBJ2-5; clone_size: few; v_call: TRBV9; cdr3_nt: TGTGCCAGCAGCGTAGATACAGCGGGGGTAGAGACCCAGTACTTC; cdr3_aa: CASSVDTAGVETQYF
d_call: TRBD1; j_call: TRBJ1-2; clone_size: NA; v_call: TRBV29-1; cdr3_nt: TGCAGCGTTGAAGGAGGACAGGGCCAGCATGGCTACACCTTC; cdr3_aa: CSVEGGQGQHGYTF
d_call: NA; j_call: TRBJ1-2; clone_size: few; v_call: TRBV5-5; cdr3_nt: TGTGCCAGCAGCCCTAAGGTTAACTATGGCTACACCTTC; cdr3_aa: CASSPKVNYGYTF
d_call: TRBD1; j_call: TRBJ2-2; clone_size: few; v_call: TRBV5-8; cdr3_nt: TGTGCCAGCAGCTTGATCGGGACAGGGAACACCGGGGAGCTGTTTTTT; cdr3_aa: CASSLIGTGNTGELFF
d_call: NA; j_call: TRBJ2-1; clone_size: once; v_call: TRBV5-1; cdr3_nt: TGCGCCAGCAGCTTGGACGGCAATGAGCAGTTCTTC; cdr3_aa: CASSLDGNEQFF
d_call: NA; j_call: TRBJ2-2; clone_size: NA; v_call: TRBV4-3; cdr3_nt: TGCGCCAGCAGCCAAGATAGGGGGGCGCGGACCGGGGAGCTGTTTTTT; cdr3_aa: CASSQDRGARTGELFF
d_call: TRBD1; j_call: TRBJ2-5; clone_size: NA; v_call: TRBV30; cdr3_nt: TGTGCCTGGAACATACAGGGGGCTGCCGGAGAGACCCAGTACTTC; cdr3_aa: CAWNIQGAAGETQYF
d_call: NA; j_call: TRBJ1-1; clone_size: NA; v_call: TRBV6-1; cdr3_nt: TGTGCCAGCAGTGAATATCGAGCTTTCTTT; cdr3_aa: CASSEYRAFF
d_call: NA; j_call: TRBJ2-7; clone_size: NA; v_call: TRBV15; cdr3_nt: TGTGCCACCAGCGGGCGTCGGGACACATCCTACGAGCAGTACTTC; cdr3_aa: CATSGRRDTSYEQYF
d_call: NA; j_call: TRBJ1-1; clone_size: NA; v_call: TRBV29-1; cdr3_nt: TGCAGCGTCGCACTAACCAATGAAGCTTTCTTT; cdr3_aa: CSVALTNEAFF
d_call: TRBD1; j_call: TRBJ1-2; clone_size: NA; v_call: TRBV5-1; cdr3_nt: TGCGCCAGCATGGACAGGCAGGGCTACACCTTC; cdr3_aa: CASMDRQGYTF
d_call: NA; j_call: TRBJ2-3; clone_size: NA; v_call: TRBV7-7; cdr3_nt: TGTGCCAGCAGCTTAGGTCGGGGGGCGGCCACAGATACGCAGTATTTT; cdr3_aa: CASSLGRGAATDTQYF
d_call: TRBD2; j_call: TRBJ2-1; clone_size: NA; v_call: TRBV27; cdr3_nt: TGTGCCAGCAGTTTTCGCGGGGGGGCCTACAATGAGCAGTTCTTC; cdr3_aa: CASSFRGGAYNEQFF
d_call: NA; j_call: TRBJ1-1; clone_size: NA; v_call: TRBV29-1; cdr3_nt: TGCAGCGTTGTCGGGAGATACACTGAAGCTTTCTTT; cdr3_aa: CSVVGRYTEAFF
d_call: NA; j_call: TRBJ2-1; clone_size: NA; v_call: TRBV10-1; cdr3_nt: TGCGCCAGCAGTGGTGGGAATCCGGGCTCCTACAATGAGCAGTTCTTC; cdr3_aa: CASSGGNPGSYNEQFF
d_call: NA; j_call: TRBJ1-5; clone_size: NA; v_call: TRBV2; cdr3_nt: TGTGCCAGCAGTCGGGGCGAAAATCAGCCCCAGCATTTT; cdr3_aa: CASSRGENQPQHF